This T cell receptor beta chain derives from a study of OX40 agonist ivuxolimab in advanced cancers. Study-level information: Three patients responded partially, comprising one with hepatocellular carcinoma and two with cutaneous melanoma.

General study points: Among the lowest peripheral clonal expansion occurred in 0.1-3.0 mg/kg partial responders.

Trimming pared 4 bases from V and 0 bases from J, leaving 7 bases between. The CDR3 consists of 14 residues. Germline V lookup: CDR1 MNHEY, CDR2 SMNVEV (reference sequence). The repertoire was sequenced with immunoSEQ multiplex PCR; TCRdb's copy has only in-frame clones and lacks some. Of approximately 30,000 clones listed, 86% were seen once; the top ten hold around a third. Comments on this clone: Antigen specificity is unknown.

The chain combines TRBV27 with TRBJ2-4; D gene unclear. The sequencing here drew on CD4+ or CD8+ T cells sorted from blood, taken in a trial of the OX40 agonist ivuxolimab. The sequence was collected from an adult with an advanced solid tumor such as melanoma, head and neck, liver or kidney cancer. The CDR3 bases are TGTGCCAGCAGTTACAGTCTAGCCAAAAACATTCAGTACTTC. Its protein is CASSYSLAKNIQYF.